These 31 T cell receptor beta chains originate from one sample sequenced in a study of shared clonotypes between healthy human individuals. Assay used: immunoSEQ multiplex PCR; TCRdb lists only in-frame clones, some missing. The sample yields roughly 1 million clones, approximately 76% seen once. The specimen was memory CD4+ T cells sorted from blood. Subset given: CD45RA-negative fraction. The receptors shown here come from a man aged 18 to 30 in good health.

With respect to this clone: The same CDR3 is also encoded by other DNA sequences in this sample. V gene TRBV5-4 combines with J gene TRBJ1-2; unclear D gene. V dropped 0 bases and J dropped 5 bases, with 5 bases sitting between them. Germline V gives CDR1 SGHNT, CDR2 YYREEE (reference sequence). This CDR3 spans 12 amino acids. The CDR3 DNA reads TGTGCCAGCAGCTTGGAGTGGTATGGCTACACCTTC. The encoded protein is CASSLEWYGYTF.

The chain couples TRBV19 to TRBJ1-5; 8 bases match TRBD1. Germline CDR1 and CDR2: LNHDA and SQIVND (reference sequence). The CDR3 is 16 residues long. After removal of 2 bases from V and 4 bases from J, the junction contained 7 bases not matched to a gene. CDR3 bases: TGTGCCAGTAGTATACTACGACAGGGGAGGAATCAGCCCCAGCATTTT. This gives the protein CASSILRQGRNQPQHF. Full variable domain (rest looked up from reference TRBV19 and TRBJ1-5): DGGITQSPKYLFRKEGQNVTLSCEQNLNHDAMYWYRQDPGQGLRLIYYSQIVNDFQKGDIAEGYSVSREKKESFPLTVTSAQKNPTAFYLCASSILRQGRNQPQHFGDGTRLSIL.

A remark on this clone: At the DNA level, this CDR3 is encoded by other sequences in the same sample as well. The chain is built from TRBV10-3 and TRBJ1-5, with D possibly matching TRBD1 (6 bases). In germline, CDR1 is ENHRY, CDR2 SYGVKD. V gave up 0 bases and J gave up 7 bases, with 10 bases separating them. The CDR3 has 14 residues. The CDR3 DNA reads TGTGCCATCAGTGAGTCACAGGGCGGACAGCCCCAGCATTTT. It translates to CAISESQGGQPQHF.

The V and J genes are TRBV14 and TRBJ1-2; 8 bases fit TRBD1. This CDR3 spans 14 amino acids. The V and J ends lost 4 bases and 4 bases, in that order; junction bases with no gene match: 5. From germline, CDR1 is SGHDN and CDR2 FVKESK. The CDR3 DNA sequence: TGTGCCAGCAGCCCCCGGACAGGGATCTATGGCTACACCTTC. Its protein product is CASSPRTGIYGYTF.

With respect to this clone: This may stem from a read error, because a much larger clone lies one nucleotide away. The sample holds other DNA sequences that translate to the same CDR3. J is TRBJ1-3 and V is TRBV19; D may be TRBD1 (6 bases). Trimming removed 7 bases at V and 0 bases at J, with 10 bases between. Germline CDR1 is LNHDA and CDR2 is SQIVND (reference sequence). This CDR3 has 14 residues. This chain's CDR3 is CASTLDSSGNTIYF. The DNA of the CDR3 is TGTGCCAGTACCCTGGACAGCTCTGGAAACACCATATATTTT.

The chain combines TRBV2 with TRBJ1-4; D not resolved. V was shortened by 7 bases and J by 8 bases, with 14 bases between the two germline ends. Germline CDR1 is SNHLY and CDR2 is FYNNEI. The CDR3 runs to 13 residues. The CDR3 coding sequence is TGTGCCAGCAAATACGGGGTAAACGAAAAACTGTTTTTT. The encoded protein is CASKYGVNEKLFF.

The chain recombines TRBV7-2 with TRBJ1-4, with a weak D call TRBD1 (5 bases). The V end lost 3 bases, the J end lost 1 base, and 6 bases lay between the germline ends. Germline V lookup: CDR1 SGHTA, CDR2 FQGNSA. The CDR3 contains 14 residues. CDR3 DNA: TGTGCCAGCAGCTTTCAGGGAACTAATGAAAAACTGTTTTTT. Encoded protein: CASSFQGTNEKLFF. The full variable domain, in which reference TRBV7-2 and TRBJ1-4 provide the parts outside the CDR3, is GAGVSQSPSNKVTEKGKDVELRCDPISGHTALYWYRQSLGQGLEFLIYFQGNSAPDKSGLPSDRFSAERTGGSVSTLTIQRTQQEDSAVYLCASSFQGTNEKLFFGSGTQLSVL.

The rearrangement links TRBV20-1 to TRBJ2-1; no definite D call. V gave up 4 bases and J gave up 14 bases, with 15 bases separating them. The germline gives CDR1 DFQATT, CDR2 SNEGSKA (reference sequence). The CDR3 spans 11 residues. CDR3 bases: TGCAGTGCTAAATCCCTCTCCAAGGAGTTCTTC. Its protein is CSAKSLSKEFF.

This clone was picked up a small number of times. J is TRBJ2-1 and V is TRBV7-3; TRBD2 aligns across 8 bases. This CDR3 is 14 amino acids long. J lost 9 bases, V lost 5 bases, and 9 bases had no gene match. The germline V gene encodes CDR1 SGHTA and CDR2 FQGTGA. CDR3 residues: CASSPGASGREQFF. The CDR3 region has the DNA TGTGCCAGCAGCCCAGGGGCTAGCGGGCGTGAGCAGTTCTTC.

The rearrangement joins TRBV2 to TRBJ2-1; D assignment may be TRBD1 or TRBD2 (6 bases each). Per germline, CDR1 SNHLY and CDR2 FYNNEI. Trimming cost V 6 bases and J 9 bases, with 15 bases left between them. CDR3 length equals 13 residues. The CDR3 bases are TGTGCCAGCAGAAAAACCCCGGGGGCTGAGCAGTTCTTC. It yields the protein CASRKTPGAEQFF.

In regard to this clone: An end of the junction differs from the germline gene, which may be a read error. The gene calls are TRBV7-7 and TRBJ1-1; no definite D call. From germline, CDR1 is SSHAT and CDR2 FNYEAQ (reference sequence). CDR3 length: 13 amino acids. The CDR3 region has the DNA TGTGCTAGCAGCTTGACAATGAACGCTGAAGCTTTCTTT. Translating gives CASSLTMNAEAFF.

This chain joins TRBV27 and TRBJ1-5, with 9 bases aligning to TRBD1. The germline V gene has CDR1 MNHEY and CDR2 SMNVEV (reference sequence). This CDR3 is built from 15 residues. Unmatched junction bases numbered 6, after V lost 2 bases and J lost 7 bases. This CDR3 is CASSLTGTGNQPQHF. In DNA form, the CDR3 reads TGTGCCAGCAGTTTAACCGGGACAGGGAACCAGCCCCAGCATTTT.

The genes are TRBV6-5 and TRBJ1-6, with D uncertain. There are 16 residues in the CDR3. V was trimmed by 4 bases and J by 9 bases, leaving 19 bases between them. Germline lookup yields CDR1 MNHEY and CDR2 SVGAGI. The CDR3 loop reads CASSWSRGMSGSPLHF. CDR3 nucleotides: TGTGCCAGCAGTTGGTCGCGCGGCATGTCAGGTTCACCCCTCCACTTT.

The chain has TRBV5-1 and TRBJ2-3, with 9 bases aligning to TRBD1. Germline V CDR1 and CDR2: SGHRS, YFSETQ. CDR3 size: 15 residues. With V trimmed by 5 bases and J by 3 bases, 7 bases remained unmatched. CDR3 sequence reads: CASRHGTGKTDTQYF. The CDR3 DNA follows: TGCGCCAGCAGGCACGGGACAGGGAAAACAGATACGCAGTATTTT. Full variable domain (missing parts from reference TRBV5-1 and TRBJ2-3): KAGVTQTPRYLIKTRGQQVTLSCSPISGHRSVSWYQQTPGQGLQFLFEYFSETQRNKGNFPGRFSGRQFSNSRSEMNVSTLELGDSALYLCASRHGTGKTDTQYFGPGTRLTVL.

There are a few counts of this clone. This chain connects TRBV28 to TRBJ1-3; tentatively, D is TRBD1 (5 bases). V was cut by 7 bases and J by 7 bases, with 17 bases left in between. CDR1 and CDR2 from the germline V gene are MDHEN and SYDVKM. CDR3 length: 14 amino acids. The CDR3 region has the DNA TGTGCCAGCACCGGGGGGGGTAATGATAACACCATATATTTT. It yields the protein CASTGGGNDNTIYF. The entire variable domain, with the rest obtained from reference TRBV28 and TRBJ1-3, is as follows: DVKVTQSSRYLVKRTGEKVFLECVQDMDHENMFWYRQDPGLGLRLIYFSYDVKMKEKGDIPEGYSVSREKKERFSLILESASTNQTSMYLCASTGGGNDNTIYFGEGSWLTVV.

The rearrangement uses TRBV10-2 and TRBJ1-1; TRBD1 matches 9 bases. CDR1 WSHSY and CDR2 SAAADI come from the germline V gene. This CDR3 contains 15 residues. V trimming: 4 bases; J trimming: 5 bases; junction bases outside the gene matches: 8. The CDR3 here is CASSGRQGGRTEAFF. CDR3 coding DNA: TGCGCCAGCAGTGGTAGACAGGGGGGCAGAACTGAAGCTTTCTTT.

The V gene is TRBV5-4, the J gene TRBJ2-3; TRBD1 matches 7 bases. Trimming cost V 0 bases and J 3 bases; bases outside gene matches: 4. Germline V gene sequence: CDR1 SGHNT, CDR2 YYREEE (reference sequence). The CDR3 loop spans 15 amino acids. The CDR3 DNA reads TGTGCCAGCAGCTTGGTTGCAGGGGGTACAGATACGCAGTATTTT. This gives the protein CASSLVAGGTDTQYF.

The V and J genes are TRBV7-8 and TRBJ2-7; D gene unclear. The germline gives CDR1 SGHVS, CDR2 FQNEAQ. CDR3 size: 14 residues. The germline V and J ends were trimmed by 3 bases and 6 bases, with 15 bases remaining between them. The DNA of the CDR3 is TGTGCCAGCAGCTTTGGCTTCGGCGGAGTCGAGCAGTACTTC. Translating gives CASSFGFGGVEQYF.

The V call is TRBV5-1, the J call TRBJ2-4, with D possibly TRBD1 on 6 matching bases. CDR1 SGHRS and CDR2 YFSETQ come from the germline V gene. This CDR3 spans 14 amino acids. V shed 5 bases and J shed 6 bases, with 15 bases lying between them. The CDR3 is CASRPGQSSNIQYF. The CDR3 DNA sequence: TGCGCCAGCAGGCCGGGACAATCTTCAAACATTCAGTACTTC.

This clone was detected only once. The V call is TRBV7-2, the J call TRBJ2-2, with D hard to call. The ends were cut back, 5 bases at V and 2 bases at J, with 6 bases in the middle. Germline V CDR1 and CDR2: SGHTA, FQGNSA. CDR3 length: 13 residues. The CDR3 sequence is CASSNYNTGELFF. DNA for the CDR3: TGTGCCAGCAGCAACTATAACACCGGGGAGCTGTTTTTT.

V and J are TRBV7-9 and TRBJ2-3; 9 nucleotides line up with TRBD1. The CDR3 runs 15 residues. Trimming removed 5 bases from V and 3 bases from J; junction bases left unmatched: 6. CDR1 is SEHNR, CDR2 FQNEAQ, per germline (reference sequence). The CDR3 is CASSPGTGWTDTQYF. CDR3 DNA sequence: TGTGCCAGCAGCCCTGGGACAGGGTGGACAGATACGCAGTATTTT.

The rearrangement links TRBV7-3 to TRBJ2-7; TRBD2 matches 11 bases. V shed 1 base and J 3 bases; nucleotides not matched to a gene: 5. CDR3 length: 16 amino acids. Germline CDR1 is SGHTA and CDR2 is FQGTGA. DNA of the CDR3: TGTGCCAGCAGCTTAAAGGCTAGCGGGGGGTACTACGAGCAGTACTTC. It yields the protein CASSLKASGGYYEQYF.

In its sample, this clone was seen once. The chain joins TRBV10-2 to TRBJ2-2; no clear D. CDR1 is WSHSY and CDR2 is SAAADI in the germline V gene. This CDR3 spans 13 amino acids. V was clipped by 4 bases and J by 5 bases, with 8 bases between them. DNA of the CDR3: TGCGCCAGCAGTGGGTCTTTGACCGGGGAGCTGTTTTTT. This sequence encodes CASSGSLTGELFF.

This clone was counted only a few times. The chain links TRBV30 to TRBJ1-6, with D tentatively TRBD1 (6 bases). Germline CDR1 and CDR2: GTSNPN and SVGIG (reference sequence). The CDR3 totals 14 residues. V was clipped by 3 bases and J by 5 bases, with 11 bases between them. The CDR3 is CAWRLQGNNSPLHF. CDR3 in DNA: TGTGCCTGGAGATTACAGGGTAATAATTCACCCCTCCACTTT. Drawing the rest from reference TRBV30 and TRBJ1-6, the complete variable domain is SQTIHQWPATLVQPVGSPLSLECTVEGTSNPNLYWYRQAAGRGLQLLFYSVGIGQISSEVPQNLSASRPQDRQFILSSKKLLLSDSGFYLCAWRLQGNNSPLHFGNGTRLTVT.

The chain has TRBV10-3 and TRBJ2-7; 13 positions agree with TRBD2. Germline CDR1 and CDR2: ENHRY and SYGVKD. The CDR3 consists of 20 residues. The V and J ends lost 3 bases and 0 bases, in that order; junction bases with no gene match: 14. The CDR3 sequence is CAISDLIGVTSGRASYEQYF. The DNA of the CDR3 is TGTGCCATCAGTGACCTTATAGGGGTCACTAGCGGGAGGGCCTCCTACGAGCAGTACTTC.

This chain connects TRBV7-9 to TRBJ2-5; either TRBD1 or TRBD2 may fit D (5 bases each). Between the trimmed V and J ends, which lost 3 bases and 5 bases, there was a span of 10 bases. Germline V gives CDR1 SEHNR, CDR2 FQNEAQ (reference sequence). CDR3 length: 13 residues. The CDR3 loop is CASSLGVGETQYF. The CDR3 DNA sequence: TGTGCCAGCAGCTTGGGGGTAGGGGAGACCCAGTACTTC.

This chain links TRBV7-2 with TRBJ2-7; D is unresolved. V dropped 1 base and J dropped 2 bases, with 6 bases sitting between them. CDR1 and CDR2 (germline): SGHTA, FQGNSA. This CDR3 has 13 amino acids. CDR3: CASSLGSTYEQYF. The CDR3 coding sequence is TGTGCCAGCAGCTTAGGATCTACCTACGAGCAGTACTTC.

The chain couples TRBV19 to TRBJ2-2; a weak D match, TRBD1 (5 bases). The CDR3 spans 17 residues. Germline CDR1 reads LNHDA; CDR2 reads SQIVND (reference sequence). Deletions cut 4 bases from V and 4 bases from J, with 19 bases between. The CDR3 DNA is TGTGCCAGTAGTAGGTCTCTCCCGGTAAGGGGCACCGGGGAGCTGTTTTTT. This gives the protein CASSRSLPVRGTGELFF.

Regarding this clone: One end of the junction does not line up with germline, which may come from a read error. V gene TRBV4-1 combines with J gene TRBJ2-5; no clear D. The CDR3 length is 14 residues. CDR1 and CDR2 (germline): MGHRA, YSYEKL. CDR3 residues: CASSQGSNQGTQYF. CDR3 nucleotide sequence: TGCGCCAGCAGCCAAGGTAGTAACCAAGGGACCCAGTACTTC.

This clone has a single count. The rearrangement links TRBV7-2 to TRBJ2-4, with D perhaps TRBD2 (6 bases). The CDR3 is 15 amino acids. Per germline, CDR1 SGHTA and CDR2 FQGNSA. Trimming left V 3 bases short and J 9 bases short, with 18 bases between. This CDR3 is CASSFKTSWNAIQYF. The CDR3 nucleotides read TGTGCCAGCAGCTTTAAGACTAGTTGGAACGCCATTCAGTACTTC.

The V call is TRBV10-3, the J call TRBJ1-2, with D maybe TRBD1 (6 bases). Germline values: CDR1 ENHRY, CDR2 SYGVKD. V was pared by 3 bases and J by 4 bases, with 27 bases between. The CDR3 runs 19 residues. The CDR3 protein is CAISEPQGGRTEFRYGYTF. In nucleotides, the CDR3 is TGTGCCATCAGTGAACCCCAGGGAGGCCGGACAGAGTTTCGCTATGGCTACACCTTC.